This TCR beta chain emerged from a study of T cell changes during pregnancy in multiple sclerosis. Using immunoSEQ multiplex PCR, the repertoire was profiled, and TCRdb retains in-frame clones only, with some absent. The sample records 70,000 to 95,000 clones, roughly 93% being singletons. Germline values: CDR1 SGHAT, CDR2 FQNNGV. This CDR3 is 12 amino acids long. V lost 4 bases and J lost 11; bases outside the gene matches: 6. The rearrangement joins TRBV11-2 to TRBJ1-1, with TRBD1 matching over 8 bases. Sequencing used peripheral blood, obtained in the first trimester of pregnancy. The TCR originated in a female donor with multiple sclerosis, enrolled in a pregnancy study. The chain's CDR3 is CASSSRTGRAFF. CDR3 DNA sequence: TGTGCCAGCAGCTCCCGGACAGGGCGGGCTTTCTTT.